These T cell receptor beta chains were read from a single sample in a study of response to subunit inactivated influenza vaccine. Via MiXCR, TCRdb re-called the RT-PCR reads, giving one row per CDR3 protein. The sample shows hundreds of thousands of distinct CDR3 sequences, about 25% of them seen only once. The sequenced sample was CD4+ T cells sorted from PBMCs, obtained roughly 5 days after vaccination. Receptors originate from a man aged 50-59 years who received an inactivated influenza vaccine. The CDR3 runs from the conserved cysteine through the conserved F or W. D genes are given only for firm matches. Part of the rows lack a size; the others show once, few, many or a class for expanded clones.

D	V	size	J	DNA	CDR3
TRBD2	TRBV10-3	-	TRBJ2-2	TGTGCCATCAGTGAACTAGCGGGGGTCACCGGGGAGCTGTTTTTT	CAISELAGVTGELFF
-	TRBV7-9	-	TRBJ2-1	TGTGCCAGCAGCCGCGAGGGGGGCCCTCTCAATGAGCAGTTCTTC	CASSREGGPLNEQFF
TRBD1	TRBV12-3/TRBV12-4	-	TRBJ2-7	TGTGCCAGCAGCCCTGGACTCGGGACAGGGGGCTACGAGCAGTACTTC	CASSPGLGTGGYEQYF
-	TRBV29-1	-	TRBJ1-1	TGCAGCGCACAGCACACTGAAGCTTTCTTT	CSAQHTEAFF
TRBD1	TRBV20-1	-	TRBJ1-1	TGCAGTGCTATTAACAGGGGCACTGAAGCTTTCTTT	CSAINRGTEAFF
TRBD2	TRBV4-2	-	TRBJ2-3	TGTGCCAGCAGCCGGACGGGACTAGCGGGGGGCCTCACAGATACGCAGTATTTT	CASSRTGLAGGLTDTQYF
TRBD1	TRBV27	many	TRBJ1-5	TGTGCCAGCAGCCTCTCCCTCCCGACAGGGGACGAACAGCCCCAGCATTTT	CASSLSLPTGDEQPQHF
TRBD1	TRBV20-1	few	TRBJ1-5	TGCAGTGCAACGACAGGGGGCAGGCAGCCCCAGCATTTT	CSATTGGRQPQHF
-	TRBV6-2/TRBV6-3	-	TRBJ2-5	TGTGCCAGCAGTTACCCCGGGGGTACAGAGACCCAGTACTTC	CASSYPGGTETQYF
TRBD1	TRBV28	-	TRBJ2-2	TGTGCCAGCAAGGGGATGGGGACAGGGATTATCGGGGAGCTGTTTTTT	CASKGMGTGIIGELFF
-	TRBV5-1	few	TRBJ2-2	TGCGCCAGCAGCCCCGATAGGGACACCGGGGAGCTGTTTTTT	CASSPDRDTGELFF
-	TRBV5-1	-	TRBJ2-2	TGCGCCACCCGCGGCGACAGAGTGAACACCGGGGAGCTGTTTTTT	CATRGDRVNTGELFF
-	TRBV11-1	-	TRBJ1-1	TGTGCCAGCAGTCACCTGGGACGGGGCAACACTGAAGCTTTCTTT	CASSHLGRGNTEAFF
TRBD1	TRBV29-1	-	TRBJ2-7	TGCAGCGTTCGGGACAGGGGAAGAGGGGACGAGCAGTACTTC	CSVRDRGRGDEQYF
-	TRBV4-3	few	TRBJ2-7	TGCGCCAGCAGCCAAAAGGGACACCTCGAGCAGTACTTC	CASSQKGHLEQYF
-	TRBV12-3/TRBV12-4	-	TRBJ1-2	TGTGCCAGCAGTTTTGAGGTGCGGAATGGCTACACCTTC	CASSFEVRNGYTF
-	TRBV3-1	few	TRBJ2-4	TGTGCCAGCAGCCAACGACAGGACGGCATTCAGTACTTC	CASSQRQDGIQYF
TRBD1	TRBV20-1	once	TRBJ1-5	TGCAGTGCGCACTATACAGGGGGCAATCAGCCCCAGCATTTT	CSAHYTGGNQPQHF
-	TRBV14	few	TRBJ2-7	TGTGCCAGCAGCACCGGGTGGCGAGGTGGGCAGTACTTC	CASSTGWRGGQYF
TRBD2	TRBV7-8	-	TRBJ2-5	TGTGCCAGCAGCTTTATCGGACTAGCGGAGGGTCCGGAGACCCAGTACTTC	CASSFIGLAEGPETQYF
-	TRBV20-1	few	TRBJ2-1	TGCAGTGCCGGACGGGGCGATCGCAATGAGCAGTTCTTC	CSAGRGDRNEQFF
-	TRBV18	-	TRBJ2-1	TGTGCCAGCTCACCTCCGAGGGACGGACGATTCTACAATGAGCAGTTCTTC	CASSPPRDGRFYNEQFF
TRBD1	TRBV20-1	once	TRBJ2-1	TGCAGTGCTTCCCGGGACAGCAACAATGAGCAGTTCTTC	CSASRDSNNEQFF
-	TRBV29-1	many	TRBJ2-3	TGCAGCGTTGAAGATCGCGGCGGTAGCACAGATACGCAGTATTTT	CSVEDRGGSTDTQYF
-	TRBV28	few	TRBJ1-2	TGTGCCAGCAGTTTATCCGCAATCTATGGCTACACCTTC	CASSLSAIYGYTF
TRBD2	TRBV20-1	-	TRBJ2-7	TGCAGTGCTAGAGATGTGTTAGCGGGAGGACTTACCTACGAGCAGTACTTC	CSARDVLAGGLTYEQYF
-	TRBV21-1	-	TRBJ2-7	TGTGCCAGCAACAGGCGTGGCGGCTCCTACGAGCAGTACTTC	CASNRRGGSYEQYF
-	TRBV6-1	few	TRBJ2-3	TGTGCCAGCAGTGAAGTGGGGGCAGATACGCAGTATTTT	CASSEVGADTQYF
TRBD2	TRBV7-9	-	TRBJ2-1	TGTGCCAGCAGCCCGCTCGGGACTAGCGGGAGGGTTCGGCAGTTCTTC	CASSPLGTSGRVRQFF
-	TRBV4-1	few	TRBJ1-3	TGCGCCAGCAGCCAAAATGAGGGTTCTGGAAACACCATATATTTT	CASSQNEGSGNTIYF
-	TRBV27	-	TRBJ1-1	TGTGCCAGCAGTTTAAAATCAGGGGTGACTGAAGCTTTCTTT	CASSLKSGVTEAFF
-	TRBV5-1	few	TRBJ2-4	TGCGCCAGCAGATTATCATATGGACAGAACATTCAGTACTTC	CASRLSYGQNIQYF
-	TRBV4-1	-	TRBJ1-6	TGCGCCAGCAGCCAAGATGGGCCGGTTTCACCCCTCCACTTT	CASSQDGPVSPLHF
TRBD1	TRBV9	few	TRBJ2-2	TGTGCCAGCAGCGGACAGGGGGCGGTTAGCCACCTGACCGGGGAGCTGTTTTTT	CASSGQGAVSHLTGELFF
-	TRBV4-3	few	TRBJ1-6	TGCGCCAGCAGCCAAGAAGTCCTTAATTCACCCCTCCACTTT	CASSQEVLNSPLHF